One T cell receptor beta chain is described in this entry. Its antigen is still unknown. Using RNA transcripts as the source, TCR beta CDR3 regions were amplified. HTBI primers were the set used in a first-round RT-PCR of the TCR CDR3. TCRdb called the multiplex PCR reads again in MiXCR, with one record for every CDR3 protein. The sample shows some 600,000 distinct CDR3 sequences, 46% of them seen only once. These data originate in a study of T cells in Graves' hyperthyroidism and ophthalmopathy. Study-level points and caveats: In the analysis, a 13 V-J model separated ophthalmopathy from stable hyperthyroidism. Most thyroid-expanded clonotypes above 0.001 were also found in blood.

Patients were excluded because of uncontrolled infection, other autoimmune disease, pregnancy or lactation. This clonotype was sampled from a woman under 30 with Graves' hyperthyroidism. Sequenced material: peripheral blood or thyroid tissue (not recorded which).

The CDR3 DNA reads TGCAGTGCTAGAGAACATTCCTCTGGGGCCAACGTCCTGACTTTC. Its protein is CSAREHSSGANVLTF. The rearrangement uses TRBV20-1 and TRBJ2-6; D remains unclear. The CDR3 is 15 amino acids. Germline CDR1 DFQATT, CDR2 SNEGSKA (reference sequence). The ends were cut back, 0 bases at V and 0 bases at J, with 6 bases in the middle.